This T cell receptor (beta chain) was identified during a study of control samples from healthy donors and cancer patients. The CDR3 has 14 amino acids. Per the germline V gene, CDR1 is SGDLS and CDR2 is YYNGEE. V was trimmed by 5 bases and J by 4 bases, leaving 13 bases between them. The repertoire was sequenced with immunoSEQ multiplex PCR; TCRdb's copy has only in-frame clones and lacks some. The data contain roughly 180,000 clones, 91% of them seen just once; the ten biggest clones take up approximately 2%. This chain connects TRBV9 to TRBJ2-1; the D is unclear. Sequencing was performed on blood. The receptor's source is a woman between 40 and 55 years old in good health. This CDR3 is CASRPDSPYNEQFF. In DNA, the CDR3 is TGTGCCAGCAGGCCGGATAGCCCATACAATGAGCAGTTCTTC.